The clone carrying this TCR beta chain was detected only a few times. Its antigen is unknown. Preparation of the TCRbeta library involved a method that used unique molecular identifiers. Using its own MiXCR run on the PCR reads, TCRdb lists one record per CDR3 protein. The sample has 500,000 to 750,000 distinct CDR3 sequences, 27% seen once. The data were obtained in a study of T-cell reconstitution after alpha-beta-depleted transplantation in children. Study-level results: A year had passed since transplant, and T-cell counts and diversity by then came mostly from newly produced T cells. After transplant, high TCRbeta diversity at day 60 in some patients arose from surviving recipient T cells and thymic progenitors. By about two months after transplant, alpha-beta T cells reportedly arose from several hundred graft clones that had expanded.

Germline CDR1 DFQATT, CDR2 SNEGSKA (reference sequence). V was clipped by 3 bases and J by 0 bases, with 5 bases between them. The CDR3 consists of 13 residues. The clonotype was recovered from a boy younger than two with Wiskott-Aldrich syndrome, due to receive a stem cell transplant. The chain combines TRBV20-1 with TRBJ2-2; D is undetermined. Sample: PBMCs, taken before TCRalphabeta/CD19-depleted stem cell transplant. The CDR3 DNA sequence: TGCAGTGCTAGTCGGCCGAACACCGGGGAGCTGTTTTTT. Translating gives CSASRPNTGELFF.